This TCR beta chain was sequenced in a study of technical replicates of blood from several donors. Produced via immunoSEQ multiplex PCR; TCRdb's table is partial and in-frame only. The table records under 95,000 clones, around 94% of them present only once. V lost 5 bases and J 1 base, leaving 21 bases between the germline ends. The germline gives CDR1 PRHDT, CDR2 FYEKMQ (reference sequence). This CDR3 region has 17 residues. Sequencing input: T cells isolated from PBMCs. The gene calls are TRBV13 and TRBJ2-7; D perhaps matches TRBD2 (5 bases). The source is a human donor in good health. In nucleotides, the CDR3 is TGTGCCAGCAGCCCCTTAGGGAGATTGGCGGCTTCCTACGAGCAGTACTTC. Its protein product is CASSPLGRLAASYEQYF.